At least ten counts were recorded for the clone carrying this T cell receptor (beta chain). Its antigen remains unidentified. The data are from a study of T cells in Graves' hyperthyroidism and ophthalmopathy. Study information: It was at initial diagnosis, before any treatment, that peripheral blood was collected.

With duration under 3 months, ophthalmopathy was active: Clinical Activity Score at least 3, NOSPECS at least 4. Not enrolled were patients with uncontrolled infection, other autoimmune disease, pregnancy or lactation. Study outcomes and limitations: Within blood appeared most thyroid clonotypes that had expanded above 0.001.

This CDR3 contains 16 residues. Trimming took 1 base from V and 0 from J, leaving 13 bases between them. The germline gives CDR1 SQVTM, CDR2 ANQGSEA. Amplification of TCR beta CDR3 regions used RNA as the template. HTBI primers were the set used in a first-round RT-PCR of the TCR CDR3. TCRdb used MiXCR to reprocess the multiplex PCR reads, holding one entry per CDR3 protein. Altogether hundreds of thousands of distinct CDR3 sequences are present, roughly 14% being singletons, with the ten largest covering roughly 4.5%. The source material was blood. The receptor comes from a woman in her thirties or forties with Graves' ophthalmopathy. This chain connects TRBV29-1 to TRBJ2-4; D is unclear. The CDR3: CSVEVKGQLAKNIQYF. CDR3 nucleotide sequence: TGCAGCGTTGAAGTGAAAGGGCAGCTAGCCAAAAACATTCAGTACTTC.